This is a list of T cell receptor beta chains from one sample in a study of CD8+ T cells in alopecia areata. Using immunoSEQ multiplex PCR, the repertoire was profiled, and TCRdb retains in-frame clones only, with some absent. The data hold about 250,000 clones, with under 80% observed a single time. The source was CD4+ T cells sorted from blood, collected at week 0. The receptors here all came from a human donor with alopecia areata. Both conserved end residues are part of each CDR3. A D gene is named only where the DNA matches it firmly. Clone size is shown for a subset of rows, as once, few, many or a class of expanded clone.

.,TRBV29-1,.,TRBJ2-2,13,CSAQRDLTGELFF,TGCAGCGCCCAAAGGGACCTCACCGGGGAGCTGTTTTTT
.,TRBV9,.,TRBJ1-1,17,CASSAQLTGPLNTEAFF,TGTGCCAGCAGCGCCCAACTAACGGGGCCACTGAACACTGAAGCTTTCTTT
.,TRBV6-1,few,TRBJ2-5,13,CASSARYQETQYF,TGTGCCAGCAGTGCTAGGTACCAAGAGACCCAGTACTTC
.,TRBV18,once,TRBJ2-3,13,CASSPASTDTQYF,TGTGCCAGCTCCCCGGCTAGCACAGATACGCAGTATTTT
.,TRBV6-5,once,TRBJ1-6,13,CASRPGQPSPLHF,TGTGCCAGCAGACCTGGACAGCCTTCACCCCTCCACTTT
TRBD2,TRBV7-2,.,TRBJ2-5,13,CASRLAGEETQYF,TGTGCCAGCAGACTAGCGGGGGAAGAGACCCAGTACTTC
.,TRBV11-2,once,TRBJ2-5,12,CASSLGRETQYF,TGTGCCAGCAGCTTAGGGCGGGAGACCCAGTACTTC
.,TRBV7-9,.,TRBJ1-6,14,CASSFTQGNSPLHF,TGTGCCAGCAGCTTTACACAGGGAAATTCACCCCTCCACTTT
.,TRBV30,.,TRBJ1-1,12,CAWSPQRTEAFF,TGTGCCTGGAGTCCCCAGCGCACTGAAGCTTTCTTT
TRBD2,TRBV7-2,.,TRBJ2-2,17,CASSLRSSGANTGELFF,TGTGCCAGCAGCTTACGATCAAGCGGGGCTAACACCGGGGAGCTGTTTTTT
.,TRBV7-3,.,TRBJ1-6,14,CASSLEQYNSPLHF,TGTGCCAGCAGCTTAGAACAGTATAATTCACCCCTCCACTTT
TRBD1,TRBV19,.,TRBJ1-5,15,CASTIPDRVNQPQHF,TGTGCCAGTACAATCCCTGACAGGGTAAATCAGCCCCAGCATTTT
TRBD1,TRBV29-1,.,TRBJ1-3,14,CSVRDRERGNTIYF,TGCAGCGTTAGGGACAGGGAACGTGGAAACACCATATATTTT
TRBD1,TRBV29-1,.,TRBJ2-1,13,CSFRTGGNNEQFF,TGCAGCTTTAGGACAGGGGGTAACAATGAGCAGTTCTTC
TRBD1,TRBV11-2,few,TRBJ2-1,17,CASSFILQGLTYNEQFF,TGTGCCAGCAGTTTTATCTTACAGGGGTTAACCTACAATGAGCAGTTCTTC
TRBD1,TRBV30,.,TRBJ2-7,13,CAWRRGQGYEQYF,TGTGCCTGGAGGCGGGGACAGGGATACGAGCAGTACTTC
.,TRBV11-2,many,TRBJ1-5,12,CASSLEGQPQHF,TGTGCCAGCAGCTTAGAGGGTCAGCCCCAGCATTTT
TRBD2,TRBV25-1,.,TRBJ2-5,15,CASSERLAGQETQYF,TGTGCCAGCAGTGAAAGACTAGCGGGGCAAGAGACCCAGTACTTC
.,TRBV2,.,TRBJ1-4,14,CASSERRSNEKLFF,TGTGCCAGCAGTGAACGGCGGTCTAATGAAAAACTGTTTTTT
TRBD1,TRBV27,.,TRBJ1-5,13,CASSPDRDQPQHF,TGTGCCAGCAGTCCCGACAGGGATCAGCCCCAGCATTTT
.,TRBV9,.,TRBJ2-5,14,CASSVGSVPETQYF,TGTGCCAGCAGCGTAGGAAGCGTCCCGGAGACCCAGTACTTC
.,TRBV29-1,.,TRBJ2-1,14,CSVRVRVPYNEQFF,TGCAGCGTCCGAGTCAGGGTCCCCTACAATGAGCAGTTCTTC
.,TRBV29-1,.,TRBJ2-7,12,CSVRTSPYEQYF,TGCAGCGTCCGAACCAGTCCCTACGAGCAGTACTTC
.,TRBV29-1,.,TRBJ1-1,12,CSVEVSVTEAFF,TGCAGCGTTGAAGTGTCGGTCACTGAAGCTTTCTTT
TRBD1,TRBV7-9,.,TRBJ2-1,15,CASSAGTGNINEQFF,TGTGCCAGCAGCGCCGGGACAGGGAATATCAATGAGCAGTTCTTC
.,TRBV27,.,TRBJ1-6,12,CASRWGGSPLHF,TGTGCCAGCAGGTGGGGAGGATCACCCCTCCACTTT
.,TRBV6-5,.,TRBJ1-5,13,CASSGQRNQPQHF,TGTGCCAGCAGTGGGCAGCGCAATCAGCCCCAGCATTTT
TRBD1,TRBV4-3,.,TRBJ1-2,15,CASSHRTGGAYGYTF,TGCGCCAGCAGCCATAGGACAGGGGGCGCTTATGGCTACACCTTC
.,TRBV18,.,TRBJ2-5,15,CASSPLRRGQETQYF,TGTGCCAGCTCACCGCTAAGACGGGGGCAAGAGACCCAGTACTTC
.,TRBV4-3,once,TRBJ1-5,14,CASSLTGSGQPQHF,TGCGCCAGCAGCCTCACAGGGTCTGGACAGCCCCAGCATTTT
TRBD2,TRBV28,.,TRBJ2-1,11,CASSPSGETVF,TGTGCCAGCAGTCCTAGCGGGGAGACGGTCTTC
.,TRBV19,.,TRBJ1-1,14,CASSIGRGDTEAFF,TGTGCCAGTAGTATCGGCAGGGGTGACACTGAAGCTTTCTTT
.,TRBV7-3,.,TRBJ2-7,13,CASSLSSSHEQYF,TGTGCCAGCAGCTTAAGCTCCTCTCACGAGCAGTACTTC
.,TRBV29-1,.,TRBJ2-7,13,CSVGRKGSYEQYF,TGCAGCGTTGGGAGGAAGGGCTCCTACGAGCAGTACTTC
.,TRBV6-1,once,TRBJ1-2,12,CASSEAWGGYTF,TGTGCCAGCAGTGAAGCGTGGGGCGGCTACACCTTC
.,TRBV4-3,.,TRBJ2-7,14,CASSQDRSTYEQYF,TGCGCCAGCAGCCAAGACAGGAGCACCTACGAGCAGTACTTC
.,TRBV29-1,.,TRBJ2-1,11,CSVGGSVEQFF,TGCAGCGTTGGGGGGTCGGTGGAGCAGTTCTTC